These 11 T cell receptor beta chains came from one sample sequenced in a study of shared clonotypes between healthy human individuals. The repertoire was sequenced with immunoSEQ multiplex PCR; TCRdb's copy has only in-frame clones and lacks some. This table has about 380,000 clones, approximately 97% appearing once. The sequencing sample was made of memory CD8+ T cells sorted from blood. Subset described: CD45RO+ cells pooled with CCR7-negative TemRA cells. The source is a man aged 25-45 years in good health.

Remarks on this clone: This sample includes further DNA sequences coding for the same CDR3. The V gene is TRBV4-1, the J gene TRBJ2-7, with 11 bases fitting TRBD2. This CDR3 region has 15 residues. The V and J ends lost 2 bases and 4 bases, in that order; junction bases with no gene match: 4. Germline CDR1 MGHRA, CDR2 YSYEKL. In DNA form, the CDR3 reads TGCGCCAGCAGCCAACTAGCGGGAGGATCTTACGAGCAGTACTTC. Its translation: CASSQLAGGSYEQYF.

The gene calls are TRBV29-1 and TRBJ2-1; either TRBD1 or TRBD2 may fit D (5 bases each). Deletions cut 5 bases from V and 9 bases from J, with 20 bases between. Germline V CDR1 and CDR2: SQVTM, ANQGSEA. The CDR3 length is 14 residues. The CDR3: CSVLRDPPQSEQFF. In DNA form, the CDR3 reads TGCAGCGTTCTCCGGGACCCACCACAAAGTGAGCAGTTCTTC.

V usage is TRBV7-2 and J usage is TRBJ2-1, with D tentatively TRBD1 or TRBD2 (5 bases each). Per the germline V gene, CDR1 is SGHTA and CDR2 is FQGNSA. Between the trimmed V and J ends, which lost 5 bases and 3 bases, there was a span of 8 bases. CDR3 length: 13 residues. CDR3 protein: CASSRGDYNEQFF. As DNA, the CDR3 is TGTGCCAGCAGCCGGGGCGACTACAATGAGCAGTTCTTC.

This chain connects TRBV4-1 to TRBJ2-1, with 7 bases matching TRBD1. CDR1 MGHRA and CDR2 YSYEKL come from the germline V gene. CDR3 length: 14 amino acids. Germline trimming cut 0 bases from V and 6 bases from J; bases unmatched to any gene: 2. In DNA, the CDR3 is TGCGCCAGCAGCCAAGAAACAGGGGTCAATGAGCAGTTCTTC. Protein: CASSQETGVNEQFF.

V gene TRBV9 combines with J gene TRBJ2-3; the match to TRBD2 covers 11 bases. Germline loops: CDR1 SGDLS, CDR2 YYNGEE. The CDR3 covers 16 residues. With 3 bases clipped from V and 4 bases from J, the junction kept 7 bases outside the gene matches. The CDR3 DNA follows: TGTGCCAGCAGCGGACTACTAGCGGGAGAAGCAGATACGCAGTATTTT. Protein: CASSGLLAGEADTQYF.

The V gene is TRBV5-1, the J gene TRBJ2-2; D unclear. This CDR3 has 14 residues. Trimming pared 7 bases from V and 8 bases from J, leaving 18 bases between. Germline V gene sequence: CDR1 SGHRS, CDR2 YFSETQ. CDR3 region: CASERASSDGELFF. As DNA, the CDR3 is TGCGCCAGCGAAAGGGCTTCCAGTGATGGGGAGCTGTTTTTT.

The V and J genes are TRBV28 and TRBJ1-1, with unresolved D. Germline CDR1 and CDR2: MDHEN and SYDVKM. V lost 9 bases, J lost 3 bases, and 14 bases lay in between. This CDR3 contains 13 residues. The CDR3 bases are TGTGCCAGTTCTTCCGGGAGAGACACTGAAGCTTTCTTT. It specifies CASSSGRDTEAFF.

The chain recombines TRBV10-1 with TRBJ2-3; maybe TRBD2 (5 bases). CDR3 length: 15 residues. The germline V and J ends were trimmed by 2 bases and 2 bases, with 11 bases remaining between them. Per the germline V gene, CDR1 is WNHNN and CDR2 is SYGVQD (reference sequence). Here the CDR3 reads CASSENSAYTDTQYF. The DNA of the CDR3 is TGCGCCAGCAGTGAGAATAGCGCCTACACAGATACGCAGTATTTT.

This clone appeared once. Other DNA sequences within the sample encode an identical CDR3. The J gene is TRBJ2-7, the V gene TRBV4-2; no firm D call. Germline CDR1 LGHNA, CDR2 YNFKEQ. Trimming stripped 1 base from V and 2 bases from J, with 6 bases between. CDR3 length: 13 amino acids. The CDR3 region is CASSQAGAYEQYF. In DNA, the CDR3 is TGTGCCAGCAGCCAAGCCGGAGCCTACGAGCAGTACTTC.

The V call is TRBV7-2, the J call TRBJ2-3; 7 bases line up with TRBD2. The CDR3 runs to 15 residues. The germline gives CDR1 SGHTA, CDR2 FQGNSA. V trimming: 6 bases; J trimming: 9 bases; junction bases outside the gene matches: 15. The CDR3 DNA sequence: TGTGCCAGCAGGGGGCGGGACTCCGGGGGGTCGACGCAGTATTTT. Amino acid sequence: CASRGRDSGGSTQYF.

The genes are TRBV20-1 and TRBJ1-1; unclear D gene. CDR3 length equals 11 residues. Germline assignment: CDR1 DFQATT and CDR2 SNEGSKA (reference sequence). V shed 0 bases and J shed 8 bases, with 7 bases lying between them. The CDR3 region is CSAREEKEAFF. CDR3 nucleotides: TGCAGTGCTAGAGAGGAGAAGGAAGCTTTCTTT.